The present TCR beta chain was sequenced within a study of vaccination and CD4 T cells after COVID-19. Across the study: The authors exposed cells to overlapping spike peptides derived from SARS-CoV-2, HCoV-NL63, HCoV-OC43 and HCoV-229E. Study-wide results and caveats: 304 of 307 vaccine-specific clones from convalescent patients were spike mono-reactive.

Notes on this clonotype: The target antigen is unknown.

Sequenced with the Oncomine TCR Beta short-read assay was DNA taken from cultured CD4+ T cells. MiXCR, run by TCRdb on the PCR reads, gives a single entry per CDR3 protein. The repertoire consists of fewer than 9,000 distinct CDR3 sequences, with 51% occurring once and the leading ten covering almost 40%. Specified treatment: approximately 9-day PBMC culture with coronavirus spike peptide pools or control peptides (ViraFEST assay). There were positive PCR dates ranging from March to December 2020, all predating US Alpha, Beta and Delta variants. This receptor was taken from a human donor who had recovered from COVID-19. The sequenced sample consisted of CD4+ T cells from blood, cultured in vitro.

CDR3 DNA: TGTGCCAGCAGGGCCACAGGGGCCCAGCCCCAGCATTTT. Translating gives CASRATGAQPQHF. The chain is built from TRBV12-3 or TRBV12-4 and TRBJ1-5; TRBD1 agrees at 7 bases. V lost 6 bases to trimming and J lost 7 bases; unmatched junction nucleotides: 6. The CDR3 has 13 residues.